This TCR beta chain is drawn from a study of blood T cell repertoires in COVID-19. This table comes from immunoSEQ multiplex PCR, and its TCRdb copy is limited to in-frame clones, with some not included. The sample contains roughly 150,000 clones, 90% of which appear only once. The CDR3 contains 12 residues. The V segment lost 6 bases and the J segment 7 bases; nucleotides outside the gene matches: 1. Per germline, CDR1 MDHEN and CDR2 SYDVKM. The chain couples TRBV28 to TRBJ2-2, with 8 bases that match TRBD1. The sequenced sample was peripheral blood. This TCR derives from a man aged 60 to 69 with active or convalescent COVID-19. The CDR3 DNA reads as TGTGCCAGCAGGGACAGGGTCGGGGAGCTGTTTTTT. The encoded protein is CASRDRVGELFF.